This T cell receptor beta chain is drawn from a study of radiotherapy plus CTLA-4 blockade in lung cancer. General study findings and limits: Some TCR clones had been derived from tumors. These clones expanded in peripheral blood after radiotherapy plus ipilimumab.

The CDR3 sequence is 13 residues long. Trimming left V 8 bases short and J 5 bases short, with 15 bases between. CDR1 is MDHEN and CDR2 is SYDVKM in the germline V gene. Comments on this clone: What it binds is unknown.

The method was immunoSEQ multiplex PCR; TCRdb's version includes in-frame clones alone and lacks a portion of them. The data show under 65,000 clones, approximately 80% seen once. The sample in question was peripheral blood, obtained from a patient treated with radiotherapy plus ipilimumab. This chain connects TRBV28 to TRBJ1-1; D is perhaps TRBD1 (6 bases). The sequence was collected from a human donor with non-small cell lung cancer whose response to radiotherapy plus ipilimumab could not be evaluated. As DNA, the CDR3 is TGTGCCAGCGAAGGGGGGGATTGGACTGAAGCTTTCTTT. Protein sequence: CASEGGDWTEAFF.